One sample yielded the 12 T cell receptor beta chains listed below, sequenced in a study of post-analysis software for immune sequencing data. Study conclusions and caveats: About five TRBV segments appeared more often in patients than in controls, and TRBV5-6, TRBV5-1 and TRBV20-1 were among these.

cDNA libraries for TCR beta contained unique molecular identifiers. From the PCR reads, TCRdb called clonotypes with MiXCR, one entry per CDR3 protein. This sample has 450,000 or so distinct CDR3 sequences, with roughly 45% found just once. For these TCRs, the target antigens are not known. The sequenced sample consisted of blood. Receptor source: a girl between 10 and 17 years old with multiple sclerosis.

This chain joins TRBV5-1 and TRBJ2-5; D is possibly TRBD1 (6 bases). The CDR3 length is 15 residues. Trimming removed 3 bases at V and 0 bases at J, with 12 bases between. Germline V gene data show CDR1 as SGHRS and CDR2 as YFSETQ. In DNA form, the CDR3 reads TGCGCCAGCAGCTCGTCAACAGGGTACCAAGAGACCCAGTACTTC. This translates into CASSSSTGYQETQYF. Looking up the rest from reference TRBV5-1 and TRBJ2-5 gives the full variable domain: KAGVTQTPRYLIKTRGQQVTLSCSPISGHRSVSWYQQTPGQGLQFLFEYFSETQRNKGNFPGRFSGRQFSNSRSEMNVSTLELGDSALYLCASSSSTGYQETQYFGPGTRLLVL.

This chain joins TRBV2 and TRBJ2-7; D gene unclear. Near its end, the DNA agrees better with TRBJ2-5, so the J call may be wrong. This CDR3 is built from 10 residues. From germline, CDR1 is SNHLY and CDR2 FYNNEI. CDR3 in amino acids: CASKTETQYF. CDR3 DNA sequence: TGTGCCAGCAAGACAGAGACCCAGTACTTC.

The J gene is TRBJ1-5, the V gene TRBV10-3; tentative D call: TRBD1 (5 bases). Germline CDR1 and CDR2: ENHRY and SYGVKD. With 3 bases removed from V and 2 bases from J, the gap between germline ends came to 11 bases. The CDR3 totals 15 residues. Written as DNA, the CDR3 is TGTGCCATCAGTGAATTAGGGGAAGGCAATCAGCCCCAGCATTTT. It yields the protein CAISELGEGNQPQHF.

The chain joins TRBV10-3 to TRBJ2-1, with 10 bases identical to TRBD2. Germline lookup yields CDR1 ENHRY and CDR2 SYGVKD. The CDR3 contains 16 residues. Germline trimming cut 6 bases from V and 7 bases from J; bases unmatched to any gene: 12. The CDR3 DNA reads TGTGCCATCAGGAAGGACCTAGCGGGAGCGATTAATGAGCAGTTCTTC. It encodes CAIRKDLAGAINEQFF.

J is TRBJ1-4 and V is TRBV4-3; 7 nucleotides line up with TRBD1. V shed 6 bases, J shed 6 bases, and the junction held 10 bases outside the gene matches. The germline V gene encodes CDR1 LGHNA and CDR2 YSLEER. The CDR3 totals 15 residues. Here the CDR3 reads CASRPSITGDEKLFF. The CDR3 nucleotides read TGCGCCAGCAGGCCAAGTATTACAGGGGATGAAAAACTGTTTTTT.

The gene calls are TRBV20-1 and TRBJ2-5; TRBD2 matches at 11 bases. The CDR3 spans 13 residues. J was trimmed by 3 bases and V by 7 bases; bases with no gene match: 4. From germline, CDR1 is DFQATT and CDR2 SNEGSKA (reference sequence). CDR3 in DNA: TGCAGTGTCCTAGCGGGAGGAGAAGAGACCCAGTACTTC. Its translation is CSVLAGGEETQYF.

There are a few counts of this clonotype. This chain joins TRBV29-1 and TRBJ1-1; TRBD1 is a possible D gene (5 bases). The CDR3 sequence is 12 residues long. The germline V gene has CDR1 SQVTM and CDR2 ANQGSEA. The V end lost 6 bases, the J end lost 4 bases, and 12 bases lay between the germline ends. The CDR3 sequence is CSVGDQSTEAFF. In DNA form, the CDR3 reads TGCAGCGTAGGGGACCAGAGCACTGAAGCTTTCTTT.

V gene TRBV4-2 combines with J gene TRBJ2-7; D gene uncertain. The CDR3 is made up of 16 amino acids. In germline, CDR1 is LGHNA, CDR2 YNFKEQ. V dropped 4 bases and J dropped 1 base, with 17 bases sitting between them. This CDR3 is CASSPAADSRSYEQYF. CDR3 nucleotides: TGTGCCAGCAGCCCGGCGGCCGACTCCCGATCCTACGAGCAGTACTTC.

This clonotype was found a few times. The V gene is TRBV4-1, the J gene TRBJ2-1; D is perhaps TRBD1 (6 bases). CDR3 size: 14 residues. Germline V CDR1 and CDR2: MGHRA, YSYEKL. The V and J ends lost 3 bases and 6 bases respectively, with 12 bases between them. The CDR3 region is CASSHGGLANEQFF. CDR3 nucleotide sequence: TGCGCCAGCAGCCATGGGGGCCTTGCCAATGAGCAGTTCTTC.

The J gene is TRBJ2-1, the V gene TRBV27; 7 bases fit TRBD1. Per germline, CDR1 MNHEY and CDR2 SMNVEV (reference sequence). The V segment lost 1 base and the J segment 4 bases; nucleotides outside the gene matches: 7. This CDR3 comprises 16 residues. The CDR3 DNA reads TGTGCCAGCAGTTTATACCCTGGGACAGCATACAATGAGCAGTTCTTC. This codes for CASSLYPGTAYNEQFF.

This clonotype was observed many times. This chain connects TRBV20-1 to TRBJ1-2; no reliable D call. This CDR3 is built from 11 residues. Germline CDR1 reads DFQATT; CDR2 reads SNEGSKA (reference sequence). V dropped 0 bases and J dropped 5 bases, with 4 bases sitting between them. The chain's CDR3 is CSAREMYGYTF. The CDR3 bases are TGCAGTGCTAGAGAAATGTATGGCTACACCTTC.

This clonotype was detected once. Here the CDR3 reads CSACGLAGVSGDTQYF. The CDR3 DNA sequence: TGCAGTGCTTGCGGGCTAGCGGGAGTCTCTGGGGATACGCAGTATTTT. This rearrangement joins TRBV20-1 to TRBJ2-3; 10 nucleotides line up with TRBD2. V was pared by 5 bases and J by 6 bases, with 14 bases of the junction left unmatched. The CDR3 is 16 amino acids. Germline CDR1 is DFQATT and CDR2 is SNEGSKA (reference sequence).